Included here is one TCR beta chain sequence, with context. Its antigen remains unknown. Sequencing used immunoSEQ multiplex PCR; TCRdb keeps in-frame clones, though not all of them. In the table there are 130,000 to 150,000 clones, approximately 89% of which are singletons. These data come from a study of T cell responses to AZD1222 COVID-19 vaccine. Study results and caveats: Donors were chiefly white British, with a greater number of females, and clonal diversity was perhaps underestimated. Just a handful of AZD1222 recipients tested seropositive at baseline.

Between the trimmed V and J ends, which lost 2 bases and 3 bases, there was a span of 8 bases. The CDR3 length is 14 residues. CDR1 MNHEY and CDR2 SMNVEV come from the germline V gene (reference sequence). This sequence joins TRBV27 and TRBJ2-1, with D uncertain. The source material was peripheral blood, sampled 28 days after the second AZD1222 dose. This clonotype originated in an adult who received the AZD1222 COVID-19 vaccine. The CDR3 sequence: CASSLNEYYNEQFF. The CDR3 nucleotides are TGTGCCAGCAGTTTAAATGAGTACTACAATGAGCAGTTCTTC.